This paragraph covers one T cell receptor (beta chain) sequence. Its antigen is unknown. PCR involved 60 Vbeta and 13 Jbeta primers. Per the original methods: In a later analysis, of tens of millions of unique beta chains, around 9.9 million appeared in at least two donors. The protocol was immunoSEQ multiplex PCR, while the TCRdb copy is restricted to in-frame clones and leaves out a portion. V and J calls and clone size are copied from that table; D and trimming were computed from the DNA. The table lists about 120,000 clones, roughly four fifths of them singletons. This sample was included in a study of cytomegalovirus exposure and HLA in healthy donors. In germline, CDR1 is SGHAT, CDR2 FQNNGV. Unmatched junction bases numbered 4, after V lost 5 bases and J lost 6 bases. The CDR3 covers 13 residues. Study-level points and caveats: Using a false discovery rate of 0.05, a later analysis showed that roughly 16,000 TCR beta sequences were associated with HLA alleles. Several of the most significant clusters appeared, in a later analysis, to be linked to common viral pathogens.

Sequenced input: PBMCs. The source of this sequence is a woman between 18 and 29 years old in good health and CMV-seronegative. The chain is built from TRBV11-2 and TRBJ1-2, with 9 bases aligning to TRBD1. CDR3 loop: CASSPRTGDGYTF. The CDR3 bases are TGTGCCAGCAGCCCGAGGACAGGGGATGGCTACACCTTC.